The 6 T cell receptor beta chains in this list originate from one sample, sequenced in a study of CD8 T cells in ankylosing spondylitis. MiXCR was run by TCRdb on the 5' RACE reads, yielding one entry per CDR3 protein. The profile shows about 250,000 distinct CDR3 sequences, more than 25% of them singletons. What was sequenced was blood, either unsorted or a sorted T cell fraction (not recorded which). The receptor source for this set is a male donor with ankylosing spondylitis or in good health (not recorded which).

This clonotype was seen only a few times. The J gene is TRBJ2-3, the V gene TRBV10-3, with a weak D call TRBD1 (6 bases). V was clipped by 8 bases and J by 5 bases, with 14 bases between them. CDR1 ENHRY and CDR2 SYGVKD come from the germline V gene. There are 13 residues in the CDR3. CDR3 DNA: TGTGCCATCGGTGCCGGACAGAGAGATACGCAGTATTTT. Encoded protein: CAIGAGQRDTQYF.

In this sample, this clonotype turned up a few times. The chain is built from TRBV20-1 and TRBJ2-3, with no clear D. The germline CDR1 and CDR2 sequences are DFQATT and SNEGSKA (reference sequence). CDR3 size: 14 residues. Trimming removed 5 bases from V and 5 bases from J, with 17 bases in between. The CDR3 nucleotides read TGCAGTGCTCCAGACCCGGCCCATGGAGATACGCAGTATTTT. As protein: CSAPDPAHGDTQYF.

There are a few counts of this clonotype. The V gene is TRBV27, the J gene TRBJ2-1, with 7 bases lining up with TRBD2. The CDR3 is 13 residues long. The germline gives CDR1 MNHEY, CDR2 SMNVEV (reference sequence). Losses at the gene ends were 7 bases for V and 7 bases for J; bases not matched to a gene: 7. This chain's CDR3 is CASTSGVANEQFF. CDR3 in DNA: TGTGCCAGCACAAGCGGGGTTGCGAATGAGCAGTTCTTC.

This sequence joins TRBV4-2 and TRBJ2-7; D not certain. From germline, CDR1 is LGHNA and CDR2 YNFKEQ. The CDR3 consists of 16 residues. The V end was cut by 4 bases, the J end by 0 bases, with 16 bases between. The CDR3 region is CASSRELSPTSYEQYF. CDR3 nucleotide sequence: TGTGCCAGCAGCCGCGAGTTGTCCCCGACCTCCTACGAGCAGTACTTC.

With respect to this clonotype: Mismatch with germline at one junction end may stem from a read error. The V call is TRBV5-1, the J call TRBJ2-7; D unresolved. The CDR3 has 15 amino acids. CDR1 and CDR2 from the germline V gene are SGHRS and YFSETQ. The DNA of the CDR3 is TGCGCCAGCACCTTGGCTCAGTCTAACGACTACGAGCAGTACTTC. Translation: CASTLAQSNDYEQYF.

Concerning this clonotype itself: One end of the junction varies from germline; a read error may be responsible. The genes are TRBV6-5 and TRBJ1-2; D might be TRBD1 (5 bases). Germline assignment: CDR1 MNHEY and CDR2 SVGAGI. The CDR3 consists of 12 residues. The CDR3 is CACRRGDYGYTF. The DNA for the CDR3 is TGTGCCTGCAGGCGGGGCGACTATGGCTACACCTTC.